This TCR beta chain was identified during a study of shared clonotypes between healthy human individuals. Several immunoSEQ 96-well plates shared each subset's DNA, each plate a replicate. Sequencing used immunoSEQ multiplex PCR; TCRdb keeps in-frame clones, though not all of them. The table records about 2.2 million clones, around 95% of them present only once. It was CD45RO-negative cells, positively selected for CCR7, that made up naive CD8 cells, with terminally differentiated effector memory CD45RA+ cells excluded. Free of recent acute infections or vaccinations, the donors were healthy HIV-negative adults. The germline CDR1 and CDR2 sequences are MGHRA and YSYEKL. The germline V and J ends were trimmed by 3 bases and 4 bases, with 19 bases remaining between them. This CDR3 is 17 amino acids long.

What was sequenced was naive CD8+ T cells from PBMCs. The TCR comes from a man between 18 and 29 years old in good health. Some clones in this sample may be carry-over from other donors' samples. This chain links TRBV4-1 with TRBJ2-1, with D possibly being TRBD2 (6 bases). The CDR3 protein is CASSQITGTGPYNEQFF. The CDR3 region has the DNA TGCGCCAGCAGCCAGATAACCGGGACTGGGCCTTACAATGAGCAGTTCTTC.